The 11 T cell receptor beta chains presented below share a single source sample, sequenced in a study of CD8+ T cells in alopecia areata. Following RNA extraction, reverse transcription yielded cDNA that acted as the sequencing template. The table came from immunoSEQ multiplex PCR; TCRdb's copy has only in-frame clones and leaves some out. The sample shows roughly 150,000 clones, roughly 64% of them seen only once. The sequencing used CD4+ T cells sorted from blood, collected at week 0. The receptors originated from a human donor with alopecia areata.

This clone has more than one count but fewer than ten. V is TRBV2 and J is TRBJ2-5; 9 bases are shared with TRBD2. Germline values: CDR1 SNHLY, CDR2 FYNNEI. The V gene end was trimmed by 0 bases and the J gene end by 2 bases; junction bases not matched to a gene: 1. The CDR3 is made up of 15 amino acids. The CDR3 loop reads CASSEAAGGQETQYF. The CDR3 bases are TGTGCCAGCAGTGAAGCGGCGGGGGGGCAAGAGACCCAGTACTTC.

This sequence joins TRBV5-4 and TRBJ1-5; 9 bases fit TRBD1. After removal of 4 bases from V and 3 bases from J, the junction contained 2 bases not matched to a gene. This CDR3 has 14 amino acids. Looked up from germline, CDR1 is SGHNT and CDR2 is YYREEE (reference sequence). The CDR3 region has the DNA TGTGCCAGCAGCGTACAGGGGGCCAATCAGCCCCAGCATTTT. It is translated as CASSVQGANQPQHF.

This sequence joins TRBV5-1 and TRBJ1-1, with D maybe TRBD1 (5 bases). V was clipped by 0 bases and J by 7 bases, with 7 bases between them. Germline V gene lookup returns CDR1 SGHRS and CDR2 YFSETQ. This CDR3 contains 12 residues. The CDR3 region is CASSLDGGEAFF. CDR3 in DNA: TGCGCCAGCAGCTTGGACGGGGGTGAAGCTTTCTTT.

The rearrangement joins TRBV7-6 to TRBJ2-3, with D unresolved. V was trimmed by 3 bases and J by 4 bases, leaving 5 bases between them. Germline CDR1 SGHVS, CDR2 FNYEAQ. The CDR3 totals 12 residues. CDR3 in DNA: TGTGCCAGCAGCTTTGGGCCAGATACGCAGTATTTT. The encoded protein is CASSFGPDTQYF.

Of note for this clone: A much larger clone lies one base from this, so it may be a read error. Other DNA sequences from this sample encode an identical CDR3 as well. The chain recombines TRBV7-2 with TRBJ2-5; D not resolved. CDR1 is SGHTA, CDR2 FQGNSA, per germline. The CDR3 totals 11 residues. Between the trimmed V and J ends, which lost 3 bases and 4 bases, there was a span of 3 bases. The CDR3 DNA sequence: TGTGCCAGCAGCTTTGGAGAGACCCAGTACTTC. It codes for CASSFGETQYF. The entire variable domain, with the rest obtained from reference TRBV7-2 and TRBJ2-5, is as follows: GAGVSQSPSNKVTEKGKDVELRCDPISGHTALYWYRQSLGQGLEFLIYFQGNSAPDKSGLPSDRFSAERTGGSVSTLTIQRTQQEDSAVYLCASSFGETQYFGPGTRLLVL.

V usage is TRBV29-1 and J usage is TRBJ1-1; D ambiguous. CDR3 size: 13 residues. CDR1 and CDR2 (germline): SQVTM, ANQGSEA. Trimming removed 7 bases at V and 4 bases at J, with 16 bases between. The CDR3 bases are TGCAGCGCCGATGGGCTGTTTGGCACTGAAGCTTTCTTT. The encoded protein is CSADGLFGTEAFF.

The chain recombines TRBV2 with TRBJ1-2; the D is unclear. The V gene lost 8 bases and the J gene lost 4 bases, with 8 bases spanning the gap. Germline V CDR1 and CDR2: SNHLY, FYNNEI. CDR3 length equals 11 residues. The CDR3, as DNA: TGTGCCAGCGGAGGCAGCTATGGCTACACCTTC. Its translation: CASGGSYGYTF.

As to this clone: At the DNA level, this CDR3 is encoded by other sequences in the same sample as well. J is TRBJ1-6 and V is TRBV2; D not certain. The V gene lost 5 bases and the J gene lost 6 bases, with 14 bases spanning the gap. The CDR3 covers 15 residues. Germline V lookup: CDR1 SNHLY, CDR2 FYNNEI. CDR3 sequence: CASSSRLPLNSPLHF. In DNA form, the CDR3 reads TGTGCCAGCAGTAGCAGGTTGCCCCTTAATTCACCCCTCCACTTT.

V is TRBV7-9 and J is TRBJ1-2, with D hard to call. In germline, CDR1 is SEHNR, CDR2 FQNEAQ (reference sequence). This CDR3 has 13 amino acids. V was clipped by 5 bases and J by 4 bases, with 11 bases between them. The CDR3 region has the DNA TGTGCCAGCAGCCCCCGGACCGCCTATGGCTACACCTTC. It encodes CASSPRTAYGYTF.

This clone has a handful of counts. V and J are TRBV30 and TRBJ2-5; D not certain. Germline V gene data show CDR1 as GTSNPN and CDR2 as SVGIG (reference sequence). This CDR3 region has 13 residues. Trimming took 4 bases from V and 0 from J, leaving 9 bases between them. CDR3 coding DNA: TGTGCCTGGACCCCTGGGAACCAAGAGACCCAGTACTTC. Its protein product is CAWTPGNQETQYF.

This chain links TRBV7-3 with TRBJ1-1; a possible D gene is TRBD1 (6 bases). V lost 5 bases to trimming and J lost 1 base, with 11 bases between them. The CDR3 has 14 residues. CDR1 is SGHTA and CDR2 is FQGTGA in the germline V gene. Here the CDR3 DNA reads TGTGCCAGCAGCCCCCAGGGGTGGAACACTGAAGCTTTCTTT. Its protein is CASSPQGWNTEAFF.